The 7 T cell receptor beta chains presented below share a single source sample, sequenced in a study of T-cell memory formation after mild COVID-19. TCRdb reanalysed the 5' RACE reads using MiXCR and keeps one entry per CDR3 protein. Found here are over 120,000 distinct CDR3 sequences, 15% to 20% of them singletons; the top ten hold over 2%. Source material: PBMCs or a T cell subset sorted from them (not recorded which). The receptors were gathered from an adult woman who had mild COVID-19 (a few samples of this study predate the infection). Cell type and time point are not known.

V gene TRBV29-1 combines with J gene TRBJ2-2, with D perhaps TRBD2 (6 bases). V was cut by 4 bases and J by 3 bases, with 9 bases left in between. The CDR3 covers 13 residues. Germline V gene data show CDR1 as SQVTM and CDR2 as ANQGSEA. The CDR3 DNA sequence: TGCAGCGTTGGAAAGCGGGACACCGGGGAGCTGTTTTTT. Its translation is CSVGKRDTGELFF.

In its sample, this clonotype was seen many times. V and J are TRBV10-3 and TRBJ2-7; 8 bases align to TRBD1. The CDR3 is 13 residues long. Looked up from germline, CDR1 is ENHRY and CDR2 is SYGVKD. Unmatched junction bases numbered 8, after V lost 8 bases and J lost 5 bases. The CDR3 protein is CAIRLGQGHEQYF. The CDR3 nucleotides are TGTGCCATCCGCTTAGGACAGGGCCACGAGCAGTACTTC.

The V gene is TRBV19, the J gene TRBJ2-2; D is perhaps TRBD1 (6 bases). The CDR3 spans 15 residues. V was cut by 5 bases and J by 0 bases, with 10 bases left in between. CDR1 is LNHDA, CDR2 SQIVND, per germline (reference sequence). Written as DNA, the CDR3 is TGTGCCAGTAGTGCAGGGGTCCCGAACACCGGGGAGCTGTTTTTT. Translated: CASSAGVPNTGELFF.

This chain connects TRBV20-1 to TRBJ1-5; D is possibly TRBD1 (6 bases). Germline V gene data show CDR1 as DFQATT and CDR2 as SNEGSKA (reference sequence). V gave up 4 bases and J gave up 7 bases, with 17 bases separating them. CDR3 length: 14 amino acids. Written as DNA, the CDR3 is TGCAGTGCTACTAAGGACAGTCTTGGGCAGCCCCAGCATTTT. This sequence encodes CSATKDSLGQPQHF.

The chain is built from TRBV10-3 and TRBJ2-5, with 12 nucleotides matching TRBD2. This CDR3 comprises 15 residues. Germline V gene data show CDR1 as ENHRY and CDR2 as SYGVKD. V shed 10 bases, J shed 4 bases, and the junction held 10 bases outside the gene matches. This CDR3 reads CATLDTSGRSETQYF. The CDR3 coding sequence is TGTGCCACCTTAGACACTAGCGGGAGGTCAGAGACCCAGTACTTC.

The chain combines TRBV28 with TRBJ2-6; possibly TRBD2 for D (6 bases). Germline V lookup: CDR1 MDHEN, CDR2 SYDVKM. V was cut by 4 bases and J by 0 bases, with 10 bases left in between. The CDR3 covers 16 residues. The CDR3: CASSYSGGSGANVLTF. The CDR3 coding sequence is TGTGCCAGCAGTTATAGCGGCGGCTCTGGGGCCAACGTCCTGACTTTC.

This chain uses TRBV7-2 with TRBJ2-1; a weak D match, TRBD2 (5 bases). Trimming removed 5 bases at V and 0 bases at J, with 14 bases between. The CDR3 loop spans 16 amino acids. Germline values: CDR1 SGHTA, CDR2 FQGNSA. The CDR3 sequence is CASSREKRSSYNEQFF. CDR3 in DNA: TGTGCCAGCAGCCGTGAGAAGCGGAGCTCCTACAATGAGCAGTTCTTC.